This is a list of T cell receptor beta chains from one sample in a study of metastatic and nonmetastatic thyroid tumors. Using MiXCR, TCRdb re-called clones from the PCR reads. The sample has tens of thousands of clones, roughly 20% seen once. The sample comprised blood. Receptors originate from a female donor with papillary thyroid cancer or a benign thyroid nodule (not recorded which). Some clones in this sample may be carry-over from other donors' samples. Both conserved end residues are part of each CDR3. The order of the fields is clone size, V gene, D gene, J gene, CDR3 protein, CDR3 DNA. D genes are given only for firm matches. Only some rows state a clone size, as once, few, many or a class for expanded clones.

clone_size: many
v_call: TRBV11-2
d_call: -
j_call: TRBJ1-5
cdr3_aa: CASSPGRSFSNQPQHF
cdr3_nt: TGTGCCAGCAGCCCCGGTCGCAGTTTTAGCAATCAGCCCCAGCATTTT

clone_size: many
v_call: TRBV2
d_call: -
j_call: TRBJ2-1
cdr3_aa: CASSGEVNEQFF
cdr3_nt: TGTGCCAGCAGCGGTGAAGTCAATGAGCAGTTCTTC

clone_size: -
v_call: TRBV10-3
d_call: TRBD1
j_call: TRBJ2-7
cdr3_aa: CAISGSLVETGASYEQYF
cdr3_nt: TGTGCCATCAGTGGCTCCTTAGTTGAGACAGGGGCATCATACGAGCAGTACTTC

clone_size: many
v_call: TRBV7-3
d_call: -
j_call: TRBJ2-1
cdr3_aa: CASSHPPGSGAYNEQFF
cdr3_nt: TGTGCCAGCAGCCACCCTCCGGGGTCAGGAGCTTACAATGAGCAGTTCTTC

clone_size: many
v_call: TRBV10-1
d_call: TRBD1
j_call: TRBJ1-4
cdr3_aa: CASSELFRDREGRKLFF
cdr3_nt: TGCGCCAGCAGTGAGTTATTTCGGGACAGGGAAGGTCGAAAACTGTTTTTT

clone_size: many
v_call: TRBV28
d_call: -
j_call: TRBJ2-7
cdr3_aa: CASRKGPLYEQYF
cdr3_nt: TGTGCCAGCAGGAAGGGACCTCTCTACGAGCAGTACTTC

clone_size: many
v_call: TRBV9
d_call: TRBD1
j_call: TRBJ2-2
cdr3_aa: CASSPRTGNTGELFF
cdr3_nt: TGTGCCAGCAGCCCCCGGACAGGAAACACCGGGGAGCTGTTTTTT

clone_size: few
v_call: TRBV5-1
d_call: -
j_call: TRBJ2-7
cdr3_aa: CASIRTVEDEQYF
cdr3_nt: TGCGCCAGCATCCGGACAGTGGAGGACGAGCAGTACTTC

clone_size: few
v_call: TRBV24-1
d_call: -
j_call: TRBJ2-3
cdr3_aa: CATSGGGAADTQYF
cdr3_nt: TGTGCCACCAGTGGGGGGGGGGCGGCAGATACGCAGTATTTT

clone_size: many
v_call: TRBV10-2
d_call: TRBD1
j_call: TRBJ1-6
cdr3_aa: CASSATGDNSPLHF
cdr3_nt: TGCGCCAGCAGTGCGACAGGGGACAATTCACCCCTCCACTTT

clone_size: few
v_call: TRBV6-6
d_call: TRBD2
j_call: TRBJ2-7
cdr3_aa: CASSYSTSGGYEQYF
cdr3_nt: TGTGCCAGCAGTTACTCGACTAGCGGAGGTTACGAGCAGTACTTC

clone_size: many
v_call: TRBV28
d_call: -
j_call: TRBJ1-4
cdr3_aa: CASSKQGNNEKLFF
cdr3_nt: TGTGCCAGCAGCAAACAGGGTAATAATGAAAAACTGTTTTTT

clone_size: -
v_call: TRBV10-2
d_call: -
j_call: TRBJ2-7
cdr3_aa: CATEVTRTRQYF
cdr3_nt: TGCGCCACCGAAGTGACCCGTACGCGGCAGTACTTC

clone_size: -
v_call: TRBV4-3
d_call: TRBD2
j_call: TRBJ2-3
cdr3_aa: CASIYHGGASTDTQYF
cdr3_nt: TGCGCCAGCATCTATCACGGGGGGGCTAGCACAGATACGCAGTATTTT

clone_size: many
v_call: TRBV28
d_call: -
j_call: TRBJ2-7
cdr3_aa: CASSLNYEQYF
cdr3_nt: TGTGCCAGCAGTTTAAATTACGAGCAGTACTTC

clone_size: -
v_call: TRBV30
d_call: TRBD1
j_call: TRBJ2-7
cdr3_aa: CAWSRGTGGADQYF
cdr3_nt: TGTGCCTGGAGTCGGGGGACAGGGGGTGCCGATCAGTACTTC

clone_size: few
v_call: TRBV11-2
d_call: -
j_call: TRBJ2-1
cdr3_aa: CAGSSGTFYNEQFF
cdr3_nt: TGTGCCGGCAGCTCCGGTACTTTTTACAATGAGCAGTTCTTC

clone_size: few
v_call: TRBV6-1
d_call: TRBD1
j_call: TRBJ2-2
cdr3_aa: CATSSGTGETGELSF
cdr3_nt: TGTGCCACCTCCTCCGGGACAGGGGAGACCGGGGAGCTGTCTTTT

clone_size: -
v_call: TRBV18
d_call: -
j_call: TRBJ1-1
cdr3_aa: CASSPGLGGTTEAFF
cdr3_nt: TGCGCCAGCTCACCCGGACTGGGAGGCACCACTGAAGCTTTCTTT

clone_size: -
v_call: TRBV6-1
d_call: TRBD2
j_call: TRBJ2-5
cdr3_aa: CASSRLAGGEEKQYF
cdr3_nt: TGTGCCAGCAGTCGCCTAGCGGGAGGTGAAGAGAAACAGTACTTC

clone_size: many
v_call: TRBV7-9
d_call: -
j_call: TRBJ2-1
cdr3_aa: CASSSSRLDVYNEQFF
cdr3_nt: TGTGCCAGCAGCTCAAGTCGGCTAGATGTGTACAATGAGCAGTTCTTC

clone_size: few
v_call: TRBV20-1
d_call: TRBD1
j_call: TRBJ2-3
cdr3_aa: CSARQQGSGHTQYF
cdr3_nt: TGCAGTGCTAGACAACAGGGGTCTGGGCATACGCAGTATTTT

clone_size: -
v_call: TRBV20-1
d_call: -
j_call: TRBJ2-7
cdr3_aa: CSARETLRGRNQYF
cdr3_nt: TGCAGTGCTAGAGAAACTCTGCGGGGTCGAAATCAGTACTTC

clone_size: many
v_call: TRBV6-1
d_call: TRBD1
j_call: TRBJ2-4
cdr3_aa: CASRDRGITKNIQYF
cdr3_nt: TGTGCCAGCAGGGACAGGGGAATAACCAAAAACATTCAGTACTTC

clone_size: many
v_call: TRBV19
d_call: -
j_call: TRBJ2-1
cdr3_aa: CASSSSTYSEWGEQFF
cdr3_nt: TGTGCCAGTAGTTCCTCGACCTACTCCGAATGGGGTGAGCAGTTCTTC

clone_size: -
v_call: TRBV30
d_call: -
j_call: TRBJ1-1
cdr3_aa: CARTKRQSTPVMNTEGFF
cdr3_nt: TGTGCCCGGACTAAGAGACAGTCCACGCCCGTGATGAACACTGAAGGTTTCTTT

clone_size: many
v_call: TRBV2
d_call: TRBD1
j_call: TRBJ2-2
cdr3_aa: CASRNPGQILGGELFF
cdr3_nt: TGTGCCAGCAGGAATCCGGGACAGATCCTAGGGGGGGAGCTGTTTTTT

clone_size: many
v_call: TRBV7-2
d_call: -
j_call: TRBJ1-1
cdr3_aa: CASGTGSSAEAFF
cdr3_nt: TGTGCCAGCGGAACTGGCTCCTCCGCTGAAGCTTTCTTT

clone_size: many
v_call: TRBV29-1
d_call: TRBD1
j_call: TRBJ1-1
cdr3_aa: CSVETGGTEAFF
cdr3_nt: TGCAGCGTTGAAACAGGGGGCACTGAAGCTTTCTTT

clone_size: once
v_call: TRBV20-1
d_call: -
j_call: TRBJ2-5
cdr3_aa: CIAPRWSGNLQESQYF
cdr3_nt: TGCATTGCCCCTCGATGGTCCGGGAACCTTCAAGAGTCCCAGTACTTC

clone_size: many
v_call: TRBV28
d_call: -
j_call: TRBJ2-1
cdr3_aa: CASRARDSHSRNEQFF
cdr3_nt: TGTGCCAGCAGAGCCCGGGACTCACATTCGCGCAATGAGCAGTTCTTC

clone_size: many
v_call: TRBV11-1
d_call: TRBD1
j_call: TRBJ2-3
cdr3_aa: CASSSWTGLTDTQYF
cdr3_nt: TGTGCCAGCAGCTCCTGGACAGGGCTAACAGATACGCAGTATTTT

clone_size: few
v_call: TRBV28
d_call: TRBD2
j_call: TRBJ2-3
cdr3_aa: CASSLSIHAGGPSNTQYF
cdr3_nt: TGTGCCAGCAGTTTGTCCATCCACGCGGGAGGACCCTCAAATACGCAGTATTTT

clone_size: -
v_call: TRBV7-8
d_call: -
j_call: TRBJ2-7
cdr3_aa: CASSPLDSTYEQYF
cdr3_nt: TGTGCCAGCAGCCCACTGGACAGCACCTACGAGCAGTACTTC

clone_size: few
v_call: TRBV6-2/TRBV6-3
d_call: -
j_call: TRBJ2-7
cdr3_aa: CARGLESWTYKQYF
cdr3_nt: TGTGCCAGGGGTTTGGAGTCTTGGACTTACAAGCAGTACTTC

clone_size: many
v_call: TRBV25-1
d_call: -
j_call: TRBJ1-1
cdr3_aa: CASSVETEAFF
cdr3_nt: TGTGCCAGCAGTGTCGAAACTGAAGCTTTCTTT

clone_size: many
v_call: TRBV20-1
d_call: -
j_call: TRBJ2-7
cdr3_aa: CSASLDSYEQYF
cdr3_nt: TGCAGTGCTAGTTTGGACAGCTACGAGCAGTACTTC

clone_size: many
v_call: TRBV14
d_call: -
j_call: TRBJ1-6
cdr3_aa: CASSQVHTGSPLHF
cdr3_nt: TGTGCCAGCAGCCAAGTCCATACTGGTTCACCCCTCCACTTT

clone_size: many
v_call: TRBV19
d_call: TRBD1
j_call: TRBJ1-1
cdr3_aa: CASRGQGLSRAFF
cdr3_nt: TGTGCCAGCCGGGGACAGGGCCTCTCAAGGGCTTTCTTT

clone_size: many
v_call: TRBV28
d_call: TRBD1
j_call: TRBJ1-1
cdr3_aa: CASSSGQRNTEAFF
cdr3_nt: TGTGCCAGCAGTTCGGGACAGAGGAACACTGAAGCTTTCTTT

clone_size: once
v_call: TRBV7-9
d_call: -
j_call: TRBJ2-7
cdr3_aa: CASSKSSPYEQYF
cdr3_nt: TGTGCCAGCAGCAAGTCGTCTCCCTACGAGCAGTACTTC

clone_size: many
v_call: TRBV2
d_call: TRBD2
j_call: TRBJ2-7
cdr3_aa: CASSASSGSYEQYF
cdr3_nt: TGTGCCAGCAGCGCCTCTAGCGGGAGCTACGAGCAGTACTTC

clone_size: many
v_call: TRBV12-5
d_call: TRBD1
j_call: TRBJ2-7
cdr3_aa: CASATLRDRAHEQYF
cdr3_nt: TGTGCTAGTGCCACGTTGAGGGACAGGGCCCACGAGCAGTACTTC

clone_size: many
v_call: TRBV5-6
d_call: TRBD1
j_call: TRBJ2-4
cdr3_aa: CASSQTGFENIQYF
cdr3_nt: TGTGCCAGCAGCCAGACAGGGTTTGAAAACATTCAGTACTTC

clone_size: many
v_call: TRBV20-1
d_call: -
j_call: TRBJ1-1
cdr3_aa: CSARATGQSEAFF
cdr3_nt: TGCAGTGCTAGAGCAACTGGACAGTCTGAAGCTTTCTTT

clone_size: many
v_call: TRBV28
d_call: TRBD1
j_call: TRBJ2-7
cdr3_aa: CASRGTGSYEQYF
cdr3_nt: TGTGCCAGCAGGGGGACAGGGTCCTACGAGCAGTACTTC

clone_size: -
v_call: TRBV10-3
d_call: TRBD2
j_call: TRBJ2-1
cdr3_aa: CSIMSSGRSPQFF
cdr3_nt: TGTTCCATCATGTCTAGCGGGAGGTCACCACAGTTCTTC

clone_size: -
v_call: TRBV7-9
d_call: -
j_call: TRBJ2-7
cdr3_aa: CASSLDELFLEQYF
cdr3_nt: TGTGCCAGCAGCTTAGACGAATTGTTCCTTGAGCAGTACTTC

clone_size: -
v_call: TRBV5-1
d_call: TRBD2
j_call: TRBJ2-7
cdr3_aa: CASSLSGGLVPYEQYF
cdr3_nt: TGCGCCAGCAGCTTGTCCGGTGGACTAGTCCCCTACGAGCAGTACTTC

clone_size: many
v_call: TRBV20-1
d_call: -
j_call: TRBJ1-4
cdr3_aa: CSARQNEKLFF
cdr3_nt: TGCAGTGCTAGACAGAATGAAAAACTGTTTTTT

clone_size: once
v_call: TRBV30
d_call: TRBD1
j_call: TRBJ2-7
cdr3_aa: CAWRFETGPYEQYF
cdr3_nt: TGTGCCTGGAGATTCGAGACAGGGCCGTACGAGCAGTACTTC

clone_size: -
v_call: TRBV20-1
d_call: -
j_call: TRBJ1-5
cdr3_aa: CSASRPKSNQPPHF
cdr3_nt: TGCAGTGCTAGCCGACCGAAAAGCAATCAGCCACCGCATTTT

clone_size: many
v_call: TRBV28
d_call: -
j_call: TRBJ1-5
cdr3_aa: CASSLSDRGQPQHF
cdr3_nt: TGTGCCAGCAGTCTGTCCGATCGGGGGCAGCCCCAGCATTTT

clone_size: many
v_call: TRBV24-1
d_call: TRBD2
j_call: TRBJ2-1
cdr3_aa: CATSDPGMRESYNEQFF
cdr3_nt: TGTGCCACCAGTGATCCCGGGATGCGGGAGAGCTACAATGAGCAGTTCTTC

clone_size: many
v_call: TRBV9
d_call: TRBD2
j_call: TRBJ2-3
cdr3_aa: CASSAVGSGSTDTQYF
cdr3_nt: TGTGCCAGCAGCGCAGTGGGAAGCGGGAGTACAGATACGCAGTATTTT

clone_size: -
v_call: TRBV13
d_call: TRBD2
j_call: TRBJ2-1
cdr3_aa: CASSLGTSGTYKEQFF
cdr3_nt: TGTGCCAGCAGCTTAGGGACTAGCGGCACTTACAAAGAGCAGTTCTTC

clone_size: many
v_call: TRBV19
d_call: TRBD1
j_call: TRBJ2-7
cdr3_aa: CASSIRTGSYEQYF
cdr3_nt: TGTGCCAGTAGTATAAGGACAGGGTCCTACGAGCAGTACTTC

clone_size: many
v_call: TRBV19
d_call: -
j_call: TRBJ2-2
cdr3_aa: CASSPRGSGYTGELFF
cdr3_nt: TGTGCCAGTAGTCCCCGGGGTAGCGGTTACACCGGGGAGCTGTTTTTT

clone_size: many
v_call: TRBV27
d_call: -
j_call: TRBJ1-4
cdr3_aa: CASSSRWGEKLFF
cdr3_nt: TGTGCCAGCAGTTCCCGGTGGGGTGAAAAACTGTTTTTT

clone_size: many
v_call: TRBV30
d_call: TRBD2
j_call: TRBJ2-5
cdr3_aa: CAWSVRSGRALGETQYF
cdr3_nt: TGTGCCTGGAGTGTACGTAGCGGGAGGGCCCTCGGAGAGACCCAGTACTTC